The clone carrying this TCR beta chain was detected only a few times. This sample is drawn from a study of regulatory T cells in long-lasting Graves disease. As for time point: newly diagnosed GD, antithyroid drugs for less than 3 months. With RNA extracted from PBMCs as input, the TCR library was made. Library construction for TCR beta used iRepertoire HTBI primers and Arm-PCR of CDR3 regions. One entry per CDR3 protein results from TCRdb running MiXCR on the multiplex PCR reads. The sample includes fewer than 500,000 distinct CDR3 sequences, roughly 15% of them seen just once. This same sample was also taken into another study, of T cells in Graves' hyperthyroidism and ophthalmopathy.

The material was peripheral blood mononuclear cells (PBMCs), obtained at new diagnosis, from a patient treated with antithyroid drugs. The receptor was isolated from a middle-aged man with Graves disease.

The chain's CDR3 is CSVGDGISEQYF. The CDR3 region has the DNA TGCAGCGTGGGGGACGGGATCAGCGAGCAGTACTTC. The rearrangement joins TRBV29-1 to TRBJ2-7; either TRBD1 or TRBD2 may supply D (5 bases each). The germline CDR1 and CDR2 sequences are SQVTM and ANQGSEA. V was cut by 6 bases and J by 6 bases, with 15 bases left in between. The CDR3 spans 12 residues.